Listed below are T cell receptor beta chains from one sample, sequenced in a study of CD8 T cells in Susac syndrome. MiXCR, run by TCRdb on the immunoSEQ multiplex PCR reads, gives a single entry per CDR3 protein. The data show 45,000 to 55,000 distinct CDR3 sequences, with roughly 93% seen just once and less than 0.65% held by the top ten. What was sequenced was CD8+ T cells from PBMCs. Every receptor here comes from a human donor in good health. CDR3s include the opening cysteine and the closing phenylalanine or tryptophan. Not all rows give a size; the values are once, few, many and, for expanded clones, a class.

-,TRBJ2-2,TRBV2,CASSSGRGTGELFF
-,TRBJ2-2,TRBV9,CASSVEGIAVRTGELFF
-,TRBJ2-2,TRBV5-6,CASSLLGTNTGELFF
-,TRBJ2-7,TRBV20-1,CSARAGFSYEQYF
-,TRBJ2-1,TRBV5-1,CASSLQRYNEQFF
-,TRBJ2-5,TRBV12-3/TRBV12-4,CASSPPKGQAQETQYF
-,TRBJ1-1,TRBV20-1,CSARAQPNTEAFF
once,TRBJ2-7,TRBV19,CASSQDEVGRYEQYF
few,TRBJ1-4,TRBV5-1,CASSLSWTYRGEKLFF
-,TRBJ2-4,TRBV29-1,CSVASGNIQYF
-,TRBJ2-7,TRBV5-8,CASTDRISTSYYEQYF
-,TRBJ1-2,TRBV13,CASSLGQANYGYTF
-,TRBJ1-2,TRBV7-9,CASSLAAGYGYTF
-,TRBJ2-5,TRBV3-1,CASSQDDHRAQYF
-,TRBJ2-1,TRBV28,CASSLWGQGYNEQFF
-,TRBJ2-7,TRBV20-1,CSASVGQGAGEQYF
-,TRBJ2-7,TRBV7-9,CASASAEGVGYEQYF
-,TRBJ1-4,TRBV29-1,CSTSDSNEKLFF
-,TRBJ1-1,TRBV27,CASSLAPDSHTEAFF
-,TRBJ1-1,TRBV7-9,CASSNWGTEAFF
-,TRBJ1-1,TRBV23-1,CASSSQGPNTEAFF
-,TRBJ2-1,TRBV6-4,CASSLNGDNYNEQFF
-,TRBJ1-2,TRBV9,CASSGRTGYHYGYTF
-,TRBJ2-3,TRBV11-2,CASSSPTGTSGREGAVDTQYF
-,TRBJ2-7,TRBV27,CASSWGTGETYEQYF